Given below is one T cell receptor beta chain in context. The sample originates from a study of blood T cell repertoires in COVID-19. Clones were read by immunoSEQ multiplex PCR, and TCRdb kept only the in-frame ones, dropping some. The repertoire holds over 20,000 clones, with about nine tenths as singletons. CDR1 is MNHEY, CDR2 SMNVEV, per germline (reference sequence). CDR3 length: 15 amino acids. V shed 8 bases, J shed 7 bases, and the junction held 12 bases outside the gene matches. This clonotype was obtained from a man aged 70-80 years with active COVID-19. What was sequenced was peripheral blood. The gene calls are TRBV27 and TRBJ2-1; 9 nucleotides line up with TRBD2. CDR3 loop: CASHPLRGGWNEQFF. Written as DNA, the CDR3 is TGTGCCAGCCACCCACTGCGGGGGGGGTGGAATGAGCAGTTCTTC.